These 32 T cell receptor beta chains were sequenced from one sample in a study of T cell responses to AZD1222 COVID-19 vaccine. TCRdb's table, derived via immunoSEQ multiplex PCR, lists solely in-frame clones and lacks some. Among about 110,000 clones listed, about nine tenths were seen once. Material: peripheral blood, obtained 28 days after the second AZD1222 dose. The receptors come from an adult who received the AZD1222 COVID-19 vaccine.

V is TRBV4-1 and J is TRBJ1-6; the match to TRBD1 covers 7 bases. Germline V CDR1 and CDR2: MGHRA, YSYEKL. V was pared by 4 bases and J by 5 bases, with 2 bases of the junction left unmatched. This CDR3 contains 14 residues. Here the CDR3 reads CASSPGTDNSPLHF. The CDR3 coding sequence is TGCGCCAGCAGCCCCGGGACAGATAATTCACCCCTCCACTTT.

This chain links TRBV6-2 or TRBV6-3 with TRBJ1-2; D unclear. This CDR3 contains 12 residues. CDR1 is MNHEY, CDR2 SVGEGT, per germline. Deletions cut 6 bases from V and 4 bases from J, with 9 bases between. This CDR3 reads CASSPRPYGYTF. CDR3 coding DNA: TGTGCCAGCAGCCCTCGCCCCTATGGCTACACCTTC.

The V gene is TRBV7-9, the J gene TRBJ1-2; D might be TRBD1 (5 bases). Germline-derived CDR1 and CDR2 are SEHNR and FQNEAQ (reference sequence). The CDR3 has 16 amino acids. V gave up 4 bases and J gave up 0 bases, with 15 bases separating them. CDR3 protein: CASSYGTPGPNYGYTF. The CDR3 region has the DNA TGTGCCAGCAGCTACGGAACCCCAGGGCCTAACTATGGCTACACCTTC.

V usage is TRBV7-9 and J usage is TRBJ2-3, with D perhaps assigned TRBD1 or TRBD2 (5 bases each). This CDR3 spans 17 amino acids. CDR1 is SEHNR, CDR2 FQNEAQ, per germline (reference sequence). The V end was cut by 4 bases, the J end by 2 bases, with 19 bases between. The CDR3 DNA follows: TGTGCCAGCAGCTCGATAGAGGACAAGGGACCCACAGATACGCAGTATTTT. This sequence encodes CASSSIEDKGPTDTQYF.

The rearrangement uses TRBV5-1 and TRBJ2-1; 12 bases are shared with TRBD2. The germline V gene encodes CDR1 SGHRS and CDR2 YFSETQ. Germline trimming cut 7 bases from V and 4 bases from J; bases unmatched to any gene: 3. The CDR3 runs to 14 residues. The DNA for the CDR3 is TGCGCCAGCGGGGGACTAGCGGGTTACAATGAGCAGTTCTTC. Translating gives CASGGLAGYNEQFF.

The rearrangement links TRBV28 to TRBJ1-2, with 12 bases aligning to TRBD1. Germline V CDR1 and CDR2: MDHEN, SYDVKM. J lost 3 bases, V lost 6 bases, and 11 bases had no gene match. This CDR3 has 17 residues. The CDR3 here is CASSHQPGTGGYYGYTF. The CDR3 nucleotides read TGTGCCAGCAGCCATCAACCCGGGACAGGGGGCTACTATGGCTACACCTTC.

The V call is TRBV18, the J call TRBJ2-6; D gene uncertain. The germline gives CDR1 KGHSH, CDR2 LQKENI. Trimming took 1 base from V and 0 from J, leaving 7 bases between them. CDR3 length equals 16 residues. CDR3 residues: CASSPQRSSGANVLTF. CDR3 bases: TGTGCCAGCTCACCACAAAGAAGCTCTGGGGCCAACGTCCTGACTTTC.

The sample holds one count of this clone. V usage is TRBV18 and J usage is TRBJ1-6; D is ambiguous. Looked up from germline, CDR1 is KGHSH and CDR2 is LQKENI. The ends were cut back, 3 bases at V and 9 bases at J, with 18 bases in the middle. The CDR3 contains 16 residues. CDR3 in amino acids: CASSPGHPEPGSPLHF. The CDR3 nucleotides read TGTGCCAGCTCACCTGGTCATCCCGAACCGGGTTCACCCCTCCACTTT.

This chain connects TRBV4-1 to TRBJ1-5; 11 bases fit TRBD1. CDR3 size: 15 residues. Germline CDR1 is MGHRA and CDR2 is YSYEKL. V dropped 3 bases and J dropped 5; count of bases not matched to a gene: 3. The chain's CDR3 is CASSQGQGDHQPQHF. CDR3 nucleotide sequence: TGCGCCAGCAGCCAGGGACAGGGGGACCATCAGCCCCAGCATTTT.

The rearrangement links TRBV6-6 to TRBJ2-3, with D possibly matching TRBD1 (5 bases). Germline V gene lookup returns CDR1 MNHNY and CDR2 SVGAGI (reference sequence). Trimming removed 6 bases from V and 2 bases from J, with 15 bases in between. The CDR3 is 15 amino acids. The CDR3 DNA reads TGTGCCAGCAGAGCGACAGCGATTACCACAGATACGCAGTATTTT. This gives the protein CASRATAITTDTQYF.

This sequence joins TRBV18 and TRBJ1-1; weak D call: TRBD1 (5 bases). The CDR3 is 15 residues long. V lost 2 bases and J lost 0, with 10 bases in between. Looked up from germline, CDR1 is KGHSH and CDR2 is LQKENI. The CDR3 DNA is TGTGCCAGCTCACCAATCGGGACGGTGAACACTGAAGCTTTCTTT. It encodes CASSPIGTVNTEAFF.

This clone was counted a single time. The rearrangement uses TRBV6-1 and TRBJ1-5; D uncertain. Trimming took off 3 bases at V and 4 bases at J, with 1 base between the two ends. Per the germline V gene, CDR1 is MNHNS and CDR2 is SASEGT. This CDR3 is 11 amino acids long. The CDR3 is CASSENQPQHF. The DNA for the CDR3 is TGTGCCAGCAGTGAGAATCAGCCCCAGCATTTT.

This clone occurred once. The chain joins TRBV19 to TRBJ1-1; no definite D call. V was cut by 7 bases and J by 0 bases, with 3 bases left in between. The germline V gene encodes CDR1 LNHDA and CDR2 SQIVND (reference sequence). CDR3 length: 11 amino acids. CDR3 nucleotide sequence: TGTGCCAGTAAAGTGAACACTGAAGCTTTCTTT. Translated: CASKVNTEAFF.

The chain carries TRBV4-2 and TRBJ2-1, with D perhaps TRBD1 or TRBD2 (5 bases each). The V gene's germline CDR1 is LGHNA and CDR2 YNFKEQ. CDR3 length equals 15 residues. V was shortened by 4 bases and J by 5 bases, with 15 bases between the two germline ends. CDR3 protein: CASSPLAVGDNEQFF. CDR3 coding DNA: TGTGCCAGCAGCCCACTCGCTGTGGGGGACAATGAGCAGTTCTTC.

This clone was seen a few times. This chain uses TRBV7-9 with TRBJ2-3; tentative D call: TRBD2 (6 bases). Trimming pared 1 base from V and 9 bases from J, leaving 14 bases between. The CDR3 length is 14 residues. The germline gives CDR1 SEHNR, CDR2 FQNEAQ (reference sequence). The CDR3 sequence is CASSLGLGVGTQYF. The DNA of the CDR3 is TGTGCCAGCAGCTTAGGACTAGGGGTCGGGACGCAGTATTTT. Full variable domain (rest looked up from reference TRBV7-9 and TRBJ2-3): DTGVSQNPRHKITKRGQNVTFRCDPISEHNRLYWYRQTLGQGPEFLTYFQNEAQLEKSRLLSDRFSAERPKGSFSTLEIQRTEQGDSAMYLCASSLGLGVGTQYFGPGTRLTVL.

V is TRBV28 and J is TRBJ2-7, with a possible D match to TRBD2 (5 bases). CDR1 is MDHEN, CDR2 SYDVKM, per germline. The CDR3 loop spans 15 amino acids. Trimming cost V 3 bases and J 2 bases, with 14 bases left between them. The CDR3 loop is CASSFTPEAAYEQYF. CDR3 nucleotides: TGTGCCAGCAGTTTCACCCCGGAAGCGGCCTACGAGCAGTACTTC.

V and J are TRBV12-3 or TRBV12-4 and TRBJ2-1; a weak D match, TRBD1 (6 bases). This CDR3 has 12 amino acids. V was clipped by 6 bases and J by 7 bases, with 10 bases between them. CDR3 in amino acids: CASSTDRNEQFF. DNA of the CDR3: TGTGCCAGCAGCACGGACAGAAATGAGCAGTTCTTC.

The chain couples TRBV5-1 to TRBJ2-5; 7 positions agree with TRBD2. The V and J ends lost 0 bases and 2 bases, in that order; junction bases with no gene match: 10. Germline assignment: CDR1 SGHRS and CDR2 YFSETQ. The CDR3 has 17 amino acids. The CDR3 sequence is CASSLGYQGGTQETQYF. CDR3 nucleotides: TGCGCCAGCAGCTTGGGTTATCAGGGAGGGACGCAAGAGACCCAGTACTTC.

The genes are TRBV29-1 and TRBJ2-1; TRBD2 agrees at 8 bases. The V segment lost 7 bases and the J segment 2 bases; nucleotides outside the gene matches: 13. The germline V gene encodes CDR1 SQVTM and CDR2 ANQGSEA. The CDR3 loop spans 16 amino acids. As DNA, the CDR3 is TGCAGCGGTATCTCGGGAGGGCCTGAGACCTACAATGAGCAGTTCTTC. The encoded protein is CSGISGGPETYNEQFF.

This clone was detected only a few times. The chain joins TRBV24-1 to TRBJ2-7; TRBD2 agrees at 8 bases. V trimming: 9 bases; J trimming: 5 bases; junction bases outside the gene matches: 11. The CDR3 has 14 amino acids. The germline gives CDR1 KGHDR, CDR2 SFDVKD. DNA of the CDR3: TGTGCCACCGGCCGCAATAGCGGGGACCACGAGCAGTACTTC. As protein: CATGRNSGDHEQYF.

The CDR3 reads CASSREGPPGNTIYF. Here the CDR3 DNA reads TGTGCCAGCAGTAGAGAGGGCCCTCCTGGAAACACCATATATTTT. This chain connects TRBV27 to TRBJ1-3; no reliable D call. Germline V gives CDR1 MNHEY, CDR2 SMNVEV (reference sequence). This CDR3 is 15 amino acids long. V lost 5 bases, J lost 2 bases, and 13 bases lay in between.

The chain's CDR3 is CASSGRRDGGYTEAFF. CDR3 bases: TGTGCCAGCAGTGGTAGGAGGGACGGAGGGTACACTGAAGCTTTCTTT. The rearrangement joins TRBV27 to TRBJ1-1; TRBD1 is a possible D gene (5 bases). V lost 5 bases and J 3 bases, leaving 19 bases between the germline ends. This CDR3 is 16 amino acids long. Germline CDR1 is MNHEY and CDR2 is SMNVEV (reference sequence).

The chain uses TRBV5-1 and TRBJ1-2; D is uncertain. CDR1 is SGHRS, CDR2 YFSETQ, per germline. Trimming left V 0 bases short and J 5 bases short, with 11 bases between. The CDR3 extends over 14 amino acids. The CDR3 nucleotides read TGCGCCAGCAGCTTGGTCGGGGAGCCGTATGGCTACACCTTC. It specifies CASSLVGEPYGYTF.

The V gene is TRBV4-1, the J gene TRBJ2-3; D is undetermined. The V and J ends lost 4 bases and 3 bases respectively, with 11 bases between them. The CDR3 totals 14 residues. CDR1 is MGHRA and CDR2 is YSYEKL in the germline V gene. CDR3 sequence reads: CASSLGTATDTQYF. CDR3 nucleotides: TGCGCCAGCAGCCTGGGAACGGCTACAGATACGCAGTATTTT.

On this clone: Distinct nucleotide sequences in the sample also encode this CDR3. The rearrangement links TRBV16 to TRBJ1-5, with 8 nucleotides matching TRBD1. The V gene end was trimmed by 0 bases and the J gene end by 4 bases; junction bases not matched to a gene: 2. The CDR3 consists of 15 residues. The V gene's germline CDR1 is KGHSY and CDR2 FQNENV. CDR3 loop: CASSQSGQGNQPQHF. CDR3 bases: TGTGCCAGCAGCCAATCAGGACAGGGAAATCAGCCCCAGCATTTT.

CDR3 protein: CASSFTANYGYTF. The CDR3 DNA sequence: TGTGCCAGCAGCTTTACTGCTAACTATGGCTACACCTTC. The rearrangement joins TRBV5-4 to TRBJ1-2; D is undetermined. The germline gives CDR1 SGHNT, CDR2 YYREEE (reference sequence). The CDR3 sequence is 13 residues long. The V end lost 2 bases, the J end lost 0 bases, and 5 bases lay between the germline ends. Based on the CDR3 plus reference TRBV5-4 and TRBJ1-2, the full variable domain is ETGVTQSPTHLIKTRGQQVTLRCSSQSGHNTVSWYQQALGQGPQFIFQYYREEENGRGNFPPRFSGLQFPNYSSELNVNALELDDSALYLCASSFTANYGYTFGSGTRLTVV.

CDR3 DNA: TGTGCCACATCGGACAGGAGCGTACCTTTCAACTATGGCTACACCTTC. Translating it yields CATSDRSVPFNYGYTF. The chain recombines TRBV24-1 with TRBJ1-2; TRBD1 agrees at 7 bases. Trimming cost V 10 bases and J 2 bases; bases outside gene matches: 15. This CDR3 spans 16 amino acids. The germline CDR1 and CDR2 sequences are KGHDR and SFDVKD.

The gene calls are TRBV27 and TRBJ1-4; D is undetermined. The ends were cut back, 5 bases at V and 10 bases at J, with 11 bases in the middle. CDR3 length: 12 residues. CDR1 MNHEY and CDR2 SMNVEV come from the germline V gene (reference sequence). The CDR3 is CASSPAGGKLFF. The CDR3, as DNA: TGTGCCAGCAGTCCCGCGGGTGGAAAACTGTTTTTT.

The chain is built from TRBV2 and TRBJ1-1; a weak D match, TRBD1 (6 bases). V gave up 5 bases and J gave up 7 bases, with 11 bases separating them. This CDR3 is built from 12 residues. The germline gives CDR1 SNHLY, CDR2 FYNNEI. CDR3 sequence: CASSQTGREAFF. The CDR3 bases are TGTGCCAGCAGTCAGACAGGTCGTGAAGCTTTCTTT. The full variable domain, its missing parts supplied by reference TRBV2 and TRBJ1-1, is EPEVTQTPSHQVTQMGQEVILRCVPISNHLYFYWYRQILGQKVEFLVSFYNNEISEKSEIFDDQFSVERPDGSNFTLKIRSTKLEDSAMYFCASSQTGREAFFGQGTRLTVV.

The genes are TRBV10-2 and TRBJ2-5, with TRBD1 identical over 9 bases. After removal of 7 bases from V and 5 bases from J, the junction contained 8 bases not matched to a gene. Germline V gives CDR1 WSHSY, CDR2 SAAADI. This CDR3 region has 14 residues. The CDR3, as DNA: TGCGCCAGCAAAGTACAGGGGGCCGGGGAGACCCAGTACTTC. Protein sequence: CASKVQGAGETQYF.

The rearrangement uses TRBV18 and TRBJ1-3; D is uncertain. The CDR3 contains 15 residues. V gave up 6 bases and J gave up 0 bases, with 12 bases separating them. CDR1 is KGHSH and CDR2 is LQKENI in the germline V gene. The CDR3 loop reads CASSTTAGSGNTIYF. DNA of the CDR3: TGTGCCAGCTCCACGACGGCTGGCTCTGGAAACACCATATATTTT. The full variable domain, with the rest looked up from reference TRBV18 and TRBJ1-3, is NAGVMQNPRHLVRRRGQEARLRCSPMKGHSHVYWYRQLPEEGLKFMVYLQKENIIDESGMPKERFSAEFPKEGPSILRIQQVVRGDSAAYFCASSTTAGSGNTIYFGEGSWLTVV.

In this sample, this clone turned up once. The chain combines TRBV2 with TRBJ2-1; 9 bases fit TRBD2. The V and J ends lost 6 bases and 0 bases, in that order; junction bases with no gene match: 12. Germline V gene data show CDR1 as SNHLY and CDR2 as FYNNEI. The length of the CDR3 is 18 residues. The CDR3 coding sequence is TGTGCCAGCAGAGGGCGAGCGGGGGGAGTTAGCTCCTACAATGAGCAGTTCTTC. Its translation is CASRGRAGGVSSYNEQFF.